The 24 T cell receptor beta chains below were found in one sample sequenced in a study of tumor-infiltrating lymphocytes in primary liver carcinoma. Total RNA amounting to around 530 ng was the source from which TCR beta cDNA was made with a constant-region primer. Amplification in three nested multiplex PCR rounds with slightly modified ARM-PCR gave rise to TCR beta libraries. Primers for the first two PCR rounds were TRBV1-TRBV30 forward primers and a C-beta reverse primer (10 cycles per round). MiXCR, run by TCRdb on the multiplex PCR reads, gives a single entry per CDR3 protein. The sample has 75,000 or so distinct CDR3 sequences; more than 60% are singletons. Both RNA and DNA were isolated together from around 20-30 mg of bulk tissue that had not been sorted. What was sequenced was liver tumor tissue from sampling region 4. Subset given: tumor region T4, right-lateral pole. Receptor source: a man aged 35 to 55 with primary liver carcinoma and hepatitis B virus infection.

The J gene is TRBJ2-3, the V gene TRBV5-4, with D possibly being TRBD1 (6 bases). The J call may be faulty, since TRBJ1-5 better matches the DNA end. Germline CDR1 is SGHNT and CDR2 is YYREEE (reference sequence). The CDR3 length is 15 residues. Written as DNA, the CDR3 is TGTGCCAGCAGCCTAGGGGGGAGTGGCTCAGATACGCAGCATTTT. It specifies CASSLGGSGSDTQHF.

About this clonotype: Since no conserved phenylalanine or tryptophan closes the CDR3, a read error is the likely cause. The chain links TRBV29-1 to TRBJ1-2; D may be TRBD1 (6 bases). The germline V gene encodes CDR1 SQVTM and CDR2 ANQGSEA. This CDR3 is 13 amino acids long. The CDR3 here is CSSVGALDYGYTI. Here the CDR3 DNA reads TGCAGTTCGGTGGGGGCTCTAGACTATGGCTACACCATC.

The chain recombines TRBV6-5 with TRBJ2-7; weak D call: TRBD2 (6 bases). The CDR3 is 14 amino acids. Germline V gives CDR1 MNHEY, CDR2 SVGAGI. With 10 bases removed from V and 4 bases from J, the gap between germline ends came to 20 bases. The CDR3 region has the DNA TGTGCCATCAGGGAGACTAGAGCTGGTTACGAGCAGTACTTC. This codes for CAIRETRAGYEQYF.

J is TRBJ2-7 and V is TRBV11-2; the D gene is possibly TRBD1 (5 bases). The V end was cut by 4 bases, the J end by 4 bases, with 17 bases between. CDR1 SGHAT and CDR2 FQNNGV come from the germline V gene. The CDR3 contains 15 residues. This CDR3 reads CASSSKWGLRYEQYF. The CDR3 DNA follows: TGTGCCAGCAGCTCTAAATGGGGCCTGAGGTACGAGCAGTACTTC.

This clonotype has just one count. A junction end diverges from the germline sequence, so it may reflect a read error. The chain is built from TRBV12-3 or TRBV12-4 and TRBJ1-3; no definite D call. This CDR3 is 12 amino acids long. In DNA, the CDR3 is TGTGCCAACAGCGCCCTAGGAAACACCATAAATTTT. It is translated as CANSALGNTINF.

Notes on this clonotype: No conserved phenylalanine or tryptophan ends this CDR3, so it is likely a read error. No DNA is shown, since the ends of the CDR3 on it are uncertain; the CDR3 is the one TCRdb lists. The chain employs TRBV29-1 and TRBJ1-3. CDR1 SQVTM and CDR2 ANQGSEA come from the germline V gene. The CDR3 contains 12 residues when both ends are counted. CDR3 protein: CSVGESGNTIYC.

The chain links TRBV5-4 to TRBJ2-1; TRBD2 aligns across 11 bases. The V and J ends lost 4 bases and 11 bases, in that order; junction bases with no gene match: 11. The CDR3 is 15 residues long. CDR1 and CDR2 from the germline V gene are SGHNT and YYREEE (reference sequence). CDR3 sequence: CASSDRLAGYSKQFF. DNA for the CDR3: TGTGCCAGCAGCGATCGACTAGCGGGATACAGTAAGCAGTTCTTC.

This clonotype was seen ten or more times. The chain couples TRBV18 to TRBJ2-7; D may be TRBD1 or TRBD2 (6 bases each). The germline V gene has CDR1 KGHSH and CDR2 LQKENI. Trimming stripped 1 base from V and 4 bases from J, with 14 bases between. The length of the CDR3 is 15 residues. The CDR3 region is CASSPLGGTRYEQYF. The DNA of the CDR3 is TGTGCCAGCTCACCACTAGGGGGGACTCGGTACGAGCAGTACTTC.

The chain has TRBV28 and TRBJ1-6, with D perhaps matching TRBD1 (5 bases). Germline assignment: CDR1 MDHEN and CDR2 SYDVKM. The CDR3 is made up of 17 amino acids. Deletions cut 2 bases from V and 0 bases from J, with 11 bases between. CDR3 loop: CASSLLGESSYNSPLHF. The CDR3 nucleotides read TGTGCCAGCAGTTTACTAGGGGAAAGCTCCTATAATTCACCCCTCCACTTT.

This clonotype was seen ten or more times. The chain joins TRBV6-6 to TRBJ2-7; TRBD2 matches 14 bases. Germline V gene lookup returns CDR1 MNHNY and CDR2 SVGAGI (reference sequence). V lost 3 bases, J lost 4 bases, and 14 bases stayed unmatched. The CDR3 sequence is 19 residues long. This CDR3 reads CASSYRAGGTSGSGYEQYF. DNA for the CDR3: TGTGCCAGCAGTTATCGGGCGGGGGGGACTAGCGGGAGCGGGTACGAGCAGTACTTC.

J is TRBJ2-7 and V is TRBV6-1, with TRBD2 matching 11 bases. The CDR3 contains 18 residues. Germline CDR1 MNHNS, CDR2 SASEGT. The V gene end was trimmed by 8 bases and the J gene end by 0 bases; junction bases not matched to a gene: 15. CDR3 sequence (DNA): TGTGCCAGCGTCTTTCAGACTAGCGGGACCCTGAGCTCCTACGAGCAGTACTTC. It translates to CASVFQTSGTLSSYEQYF.

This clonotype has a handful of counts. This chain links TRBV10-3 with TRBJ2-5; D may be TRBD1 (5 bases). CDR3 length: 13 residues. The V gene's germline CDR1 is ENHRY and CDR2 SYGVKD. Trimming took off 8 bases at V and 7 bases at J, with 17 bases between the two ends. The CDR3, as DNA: TGTGCCATCTCCAGACAGCACAATGGGACCCAGTACTTC. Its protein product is CAISRQHNGTQYF.

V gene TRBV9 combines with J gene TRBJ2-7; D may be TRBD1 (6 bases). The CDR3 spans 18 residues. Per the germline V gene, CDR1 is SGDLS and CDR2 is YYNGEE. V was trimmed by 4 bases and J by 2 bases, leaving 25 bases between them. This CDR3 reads CASSSRAGVHRNAYEQYF. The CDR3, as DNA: TGTGCCAGCAGCTCTCGGGCAGGGGTCCACCGTAACGCCTACGAGCAGTACTTC.

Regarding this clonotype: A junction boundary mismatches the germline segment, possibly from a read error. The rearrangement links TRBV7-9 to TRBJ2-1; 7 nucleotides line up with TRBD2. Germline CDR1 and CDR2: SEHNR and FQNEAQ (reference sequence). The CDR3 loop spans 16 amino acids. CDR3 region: CASSSGRAGVWDEQFF. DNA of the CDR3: TGTGCAAGCAGCTCGGGCAGGGCGGGAGTCTGGGATGAGCAGTTCTTC.

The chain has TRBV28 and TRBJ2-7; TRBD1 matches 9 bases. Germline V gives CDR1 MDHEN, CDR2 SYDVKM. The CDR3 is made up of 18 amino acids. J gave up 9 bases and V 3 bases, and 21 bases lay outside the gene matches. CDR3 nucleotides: TGTGCCAGCAGTTTGGGTCCAGGGACAGGGCTAGGGGCCTACAGGCAGTACTTC. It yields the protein CASSLGPGTGLGAYRQYF.

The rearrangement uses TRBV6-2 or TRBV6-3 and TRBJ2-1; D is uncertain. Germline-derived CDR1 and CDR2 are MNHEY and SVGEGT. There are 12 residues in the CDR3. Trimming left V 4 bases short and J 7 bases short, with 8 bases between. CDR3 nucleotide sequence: TGTGCCAGCAGTTGGTCTCGAAATGAGCAGTTCTTC. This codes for CASSWSRNEQFF.

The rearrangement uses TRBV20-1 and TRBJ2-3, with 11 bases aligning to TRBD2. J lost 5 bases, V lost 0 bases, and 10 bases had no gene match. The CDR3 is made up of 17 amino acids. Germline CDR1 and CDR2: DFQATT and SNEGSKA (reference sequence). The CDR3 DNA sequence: TGCAGTGCTAGAGATGGGACTAGCGGTGAACATAGAGATACGCAGTATTTT. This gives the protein CSARDGTSGEHRDTQYF.

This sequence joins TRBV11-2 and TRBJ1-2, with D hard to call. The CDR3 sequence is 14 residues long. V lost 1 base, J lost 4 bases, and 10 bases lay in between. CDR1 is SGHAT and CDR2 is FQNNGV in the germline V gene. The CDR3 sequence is CASSLGERSYGYTF. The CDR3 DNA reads TGTGCCAGCAGCTTAGGTGAGCGGAGCTATGGCTACACCTTC.

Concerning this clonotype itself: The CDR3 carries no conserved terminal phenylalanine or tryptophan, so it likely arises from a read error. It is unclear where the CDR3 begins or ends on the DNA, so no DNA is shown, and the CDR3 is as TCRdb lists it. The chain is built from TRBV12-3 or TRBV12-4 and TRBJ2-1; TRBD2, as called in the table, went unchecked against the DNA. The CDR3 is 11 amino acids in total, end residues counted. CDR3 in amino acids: CASSSGSSAFL.

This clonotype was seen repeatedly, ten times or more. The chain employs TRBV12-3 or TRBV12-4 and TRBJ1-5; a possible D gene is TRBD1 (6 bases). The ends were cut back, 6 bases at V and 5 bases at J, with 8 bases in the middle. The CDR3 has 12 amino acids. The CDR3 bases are TGTGCCAGCAGGGACAGCTATCAGCCCCAGCATTTT. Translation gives CASRDSYQPQHF.

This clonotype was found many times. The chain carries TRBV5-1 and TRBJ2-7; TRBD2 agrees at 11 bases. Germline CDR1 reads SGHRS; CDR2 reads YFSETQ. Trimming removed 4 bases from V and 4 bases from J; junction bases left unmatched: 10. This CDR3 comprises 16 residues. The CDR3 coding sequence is TGCGCCAGCAGCCCTCTAGCGGGAGGCGTAGAGTACGAGCAGTACTTC. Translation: CASSPLAGGVEYEQYF.

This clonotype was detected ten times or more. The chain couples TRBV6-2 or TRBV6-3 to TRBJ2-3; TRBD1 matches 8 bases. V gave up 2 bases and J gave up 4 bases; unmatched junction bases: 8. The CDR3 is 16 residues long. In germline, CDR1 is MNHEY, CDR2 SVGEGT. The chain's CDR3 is CASSYPDRGDPDTQYF. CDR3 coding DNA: TGTGCCAGCAGTTACCCCGACAGGGGTGACCCAGATACGCAGTATTTT.

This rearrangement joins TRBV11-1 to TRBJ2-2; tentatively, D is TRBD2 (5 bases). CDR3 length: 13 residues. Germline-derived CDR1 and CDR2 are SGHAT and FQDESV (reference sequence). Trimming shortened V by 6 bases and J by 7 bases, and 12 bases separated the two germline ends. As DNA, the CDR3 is TGTGCCAGCAGTTTACTAGTCGACGGGGAGCTGTTTTTT. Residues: CASSLLVDGELFF.

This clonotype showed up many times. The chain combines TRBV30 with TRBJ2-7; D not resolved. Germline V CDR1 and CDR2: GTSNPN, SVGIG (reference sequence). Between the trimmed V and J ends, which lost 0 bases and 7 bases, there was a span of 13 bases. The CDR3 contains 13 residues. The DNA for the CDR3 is TGTGCCTGGAGTGTAGGGCCCTTGAGGGAGCAGTACTTC. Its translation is CAWSVGPLREQYF.